The clone carrying this T cell receptor (beta chain) appeared a few times. What it recognizes is unknown. Expressed TCRB transcripts were sequenced because the isolated RNA had all been reverse transcribed beforehand. The table came from immunoSEQ multiplex PCR; TCRdb's copy has only in-frame clones and leaves some out. This sample carries almost 350,000 clones, around 9% of them seen once, and the ten largest clones take around 1%. This entry belongs to a study of beta chain features in type 1 diabetes. Study-level information: Sorted cells numbering around 110,000,000 were examined across all samples.

Trimming left V 0 bases short and J 5 bases short, with 14 bases between. The germline gives CDR1 LGHNA, CDR2 YSLEER. The CDR3 loop spans 15 amino acids. Study-level results: For patients, the naive, central memory and Treg TCRB repertoires appeared more alike than for healthy donors. In type 1 diabetes patients, VDJ junctions had fewer insertions; deletions at these junctions were more frequent. In every one of the four CD4+ subsets, TCRB CDR3s were moderately but significantly shorter in Type 1 diabetes patients.

The sequence was obtained from a young man with type 1 diabetes. The rearrangement links TRBV4-3 to TRBJ2-7; tentatively, D is TRBD2 (6 bases). Sequencing input: central memory CD4+ T cells from blood. CDR3 sequence (DNA): TGCGCCAGCAGCCAAGATGGGGCAGGGAGGAACGAGCAGTACTTC. This sequence encodes CASSQDGAGRNEQYF.